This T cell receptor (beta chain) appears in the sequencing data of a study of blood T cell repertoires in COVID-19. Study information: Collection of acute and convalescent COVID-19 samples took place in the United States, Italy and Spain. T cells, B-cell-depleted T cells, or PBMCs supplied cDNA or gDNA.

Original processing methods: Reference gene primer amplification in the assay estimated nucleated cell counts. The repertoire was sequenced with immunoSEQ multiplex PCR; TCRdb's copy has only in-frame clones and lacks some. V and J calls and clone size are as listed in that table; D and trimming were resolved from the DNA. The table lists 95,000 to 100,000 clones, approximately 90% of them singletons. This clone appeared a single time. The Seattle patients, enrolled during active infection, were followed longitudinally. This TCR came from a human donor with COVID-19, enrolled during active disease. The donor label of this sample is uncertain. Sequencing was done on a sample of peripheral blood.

DNA of the CDR3: TGTGCCAGTAGTATAAGGGGGCTCGAGTATGGCTACACCTTC. Translating gives CASSIRGLEYGYTF. V gene TRBV19 combines with J gene TRBJ1-2; TRBD1 aligns across 7 bases. The CDR3 extends over 14 amino acids. V gave up 2 bases and J gave up 5 bases; unmatched junction bases: 5. Per germline, CDR1 LNHDA and CDR2 SQIVND (reference sequence). Looking up the rest from reference TRBV19 and TRBJ1-2 gives the full variable domain: DGGITQSPKYLFRKEGQNVTLSCEQNLNHDAMYWYRQDPGQGLRLIYYSQIVNDFQKGDIAEGYSVSREKKESFPLTVTSAQKNPTAFYLCASSIRGLEYGYTFGSGTRLTVV.